The rows below give T cell receptor beta chains drawn from one sample of a study of T cell responses to AZD1222 COVID-19 vaccine. The repertoire was sequenced with immunoSEQ multiplex PCR; TCRdb's copy has only in-frame clones and lacks some. The top ten hold less than 3% of the sample, which has about 96,000 clones, 70% to 90% seen once. This specimen consisted of peripheral blood, obtained on day 0 of AZD1222 vaccination. The receptors stem from an adult in good health. The CDR3 runs from the conserved cysteine through the conserved F or W. D genes are given only for firm matches. Size is stated for part of the rows, as once, few or many counts, or as a class when the clone is expanded.

cdr3_aa	cdr3_nt	d_call	v_call	j_call	clone_size
CASSGGQGASVTALYEQYF	TGCGCCAGCAGCGGAGGACAGGGGGCGTCGGTGACCGCCTTATACGAGCAGTACTTC	TRBD1	TRBV5-1	TRBJ2-7	-
CASSSASANTGELFF	TGTGCCAGCAGTTCTGCATCGGCGAACACCGGGGAGCTGTTTTTT	-	TRBV28	TRBJ2-2	-
CASTTGEQPQHF	TGTGCCAGCACCACGGGCGAACAGCCCCAGCATTTT	-	TRBV6-5	TRBJ1-5	-
CASSPDRTSGNTIYF	TGTGCCAGCTCACCTGACAGGACCTCTGGAAACACCATATATTTT	-	TRBV18	TRBJ1-3	-
CASSYTLVFNSYEQYF	TGTGCCAGCAGTTACACACTAGTGTTCAACTCCTACGAGCAGTACTTC	-	TRBV6-5	TRBJ2-7	-
CASSLGWTARNTEAFF	TGCGCCAGCAGCTTGGGGTGGACAGCCAGGAACACTGAAGCTTTCTTT	-	TRBV5-1	TRBJ1-1	-
CASSLVDDNYGYTF	TGCGCCAGCAGCTTGGTAGACGATAACTATGGCTACACCTTC	-	TRBV5-1	TRBJ1-2	once
CARGDGNSNQPQHF	TGTGCTCGCGGGGACGGGAATAGCAATCAGCCCCAGCATTTT	-	TRBV30	TRBJ1-5	-
CASSITGDNYGYTF	TGTGCCAGTAGTATAACAGGGGACAACTATGGCTACACCTTC	TRBD1	TRBV19	TRBJ1-2	-
CASSQGSDTEAFF	TGTGCCAGCAGTCAGGGGTCCGACACTGAAGCTTTCTTT	-	TRBV5-4	TRBJ1-1	-
CASYRTGILNTEAFF	TGTGCCAGTTACCGCACAGGGATCCTAAACACTGAAGCTTTCTTT	-	TRBV19	TRBJ1-1	-
CASRGQGLNTEAFF	TGTGCCAGCAGGGGACAGGGACTGAACACTGAAGCTTTCTTT	TRBD1	TRBV28	TRBJ1-1	-
CASSDTGQATDTQYF	TGTGCCAGCAGCGACACCGGACAAGCCACAGATACGCAGTATTTT	-	TRBV9	TRBJ2-3	-
CASSQAPFEKLFF	TGCGCCAGCAGCCAAGCCCCGTTCGAAAAACTGTTTTTT	-	TRBV4-1	TRBJ1-4	-
CASSQGFYGYTF	TGCGCCAGCAGCCAGGGCTTCTATGGCTACACCTTC	-	TRBV4-1	TRBJ1-2	-
CASSANSGTVQETQYF	TGCGCCAGCAGCGCCAACTCCGGGACAGTGCAAGAGACCCAGTACTTC	TRBD1	TRBV5-1	TRBJ2-5	once